The clone carrying this TCR beta chain showed up just once. The antigen is not known. CDR1 is SGDLS, CDR2 YYNGEE, per germline. CDR3 length: 16 amino acids. The V end lost 0 bases, the J end lost 6 bases, and 16 bases lay between the germline ends. Repertoires were generated with immunoSEQ multiplex PCR, while TCRdb's copy carries only in-frame clones and drops some. The sample shows 15,000 to 20,000 clones, about 81% of them seen only once. Brentuximab vedotin exposure varied among the patients, all of whom had relapsed after autologous stem cell transplantation. The data belong to a study of PD-1 blockade in classical Hodgkin lymphoma. Study background: Patients received nivolumab 3 mg/kg intravenously every 2 weeks.

Whole-study results and caveats: The baseline diversity of complete responders showed similarity to that of newly diagnosed patients. Newly diagnosed patients had baseline TCR diversity that was reportedly lower than that of healthy donors. Causes of the repertoire differences remain undefined, possibly disease activity or prior therapy.

This rearrangement joins TRBV9 to TRBJ1-5; D not certain. This material consisted of peripheral blood mononuclear cells (PBMCs), taken at baseline. The sequence derives from a human donor with classical Hodgkin lymphoma. The DNA for the CDR3 is TGTGCCAGCAGCGTAGGAGGGTCTTTAAGAGGTCAGCCCCAGCATTTT. This encodes CASSVGGSLRGQPQHF.